Listed below are T cell receptor beta chains from one sample, sequenced in a study of T cell clonotyping in hematopoietic cell transplantation. Assay used: immunoSEQ multiplex PCR; TCRdb lists only in-frame clones, some missing. Of approximately 12,000 clones listed, approximately 68% are singletons. The sample consisted of peripheral blood mononuclear cells, taken 180 days after allogeneic stem cell transplant. Every receptor here comes from a male patient aged 60 to 75 who had an allogeneic stem cell transplant from an unrelated donor, so the T cells may come from the graft donor. Some clones in this sample may be carry-over from other donors' samples. Each CDR3 is given with its conserved first and last residue. A D gene is named only where the DNA matches it firmly. A row's size may be missing; if present it is once, few, many or a size class.

d_gene: TRBD2
v_gene: TRBV7-2
j_gene: TRBJ2-7
abundance: -
CDR3nt: TGTGCCAGCAGCACGACTAGCGGGGTTACCTACGAGCAGTACTTC
CDR3aa: CASSTTSGVTYEQYF

d_gene: -
v_gene: TRBV5-4
j_gene: TRBJ2-1
abundance: -
CDR3nt: TGTGCCAGCAGCTTACCCGGGACTTCATACAATGAGCAGTTCTTC
CDR3aa: CASSLPGTSYNEQFF

d_gene: -
v_gene: TRBV30
j_gene: TRBJ2-7
abundance: -
CDR3nt: TGTGCCTGGAAACGGGGCTACGAGCAGTACTTC
CDR3aa: CAWKRGYEQYF

d_gene: -
v_gene: TRBV30
j_gene: TRBJ1-2
abundance: -
CDR3nt: TGTGCCACCGGCGGGGGTAGGAATGGCTACACCTTC
CDR3aa: CATGGGRNGYTF

d_gene: -
v_gene: TRBV19
j_gene: TRBJ1-4
abundance: -
CDR3nt: TGTGCCAGTAATACCTTCGTGAGCGAAAAACTGTTTTTT
CDR3aa: CASNTFVSEKLFF

d_gene: -
v_gene: TRBV28
j_gene: TRBJ2-1
abundance: -
CDR3nt: TGTGCCAGCAGGGTACTGGGGCTCAACAATGAGCAGTTCTTC
CDR3aa: CASRVLGLNNEQFF

d_gene: TRBD1
v_gene: TRBV6-6
j_gene: TRBJ1-3
abundance: -
CDR3nt: TGTGCCAGCAGTCGGGACAGGGCTGCCGACACCATATATTTT
CDR3aa: CASSRDRAADTIYF

d_gene: -
v_gene: TRBV19
j_gene: TRBJ2-1
abundance: few
CDR3nt: TGTGCCAGTAGCATAGGCAGCGGAGTTTACAATGAGCAGTTCTTC
CDR3aa: CASSIGSGVYNEQFF

d_gene: -
v_gene: TRBV7-2
j_gene: TRBJ1-1
abundance: -
CDR3nt: TGTGCCAGCAGCTTAAGCTTAGGCACTGAAGCTTTCTTT
CDR3aa: CASSLSLGTEAFF

d_gene: -
v_gene: TRBV20-1
j_gene: TRBJ1-1
abundance: -
CDR3nt: TGCAGGGGAGGGGGCACTGAAGCTTTCTTT
CDR3aa: CRGGGTEAFF

d_gene: TRBD1
v_gene: TRBV9
j_gene: TRBJ1-2
abundance: -
CDR3nt: TGTGCCAGCAGCCCTTCACAGGGGTCCTACTATGGCTACACCTTC
CDR3aa: CASSPSQGSYYGYTF

d_gene: TRBD1
v_gene: TRBV13
j_gene: TRBJ2-7
abundance: medium-sized
CDR3nt: TGTGCCAGCAGCCCCGAGACAGGGGCCTACGAGCAGTACTTC
CDR3aa: CASSPETGAYEQYF

d_gene: -
v_gene: TRBV7-8
j_gene: TRBJ1-1
abundance: -
CDR3nt: TGTGCCAGCAGCCGGATTCAACGGGAAGCTTTCTTT
CDR3aa: CASSRIQREAFF

d_gene: -
v_gene: TRBV5-1
j_gene: TRBJ1-2
abundance: -
CDR3nt: TGCGCCAGCAGCTTGGGAGACCCTAACTATGGCTACACCTTC
CDR3aa: CASSLGDPNYGYTF

d_gene: -
v_gene: TRBV4-1
j_gene: TRBJ2-1
abundance: -
CDR3nt: TGCGCCAGCAGCCAAGAACGGGGAGATGAGCAGTTCTTC
CDR3aa: CASSQERGDEQFF

d_gene: TRBD1
v_gene: TRBV9
j_gene: TRBJ1-2
abundance: -
CDR3nt: TGTGCCAGCAGCACCCGGACAGGGGGCTTCTTCTTC
CDR3aa: CASSTRTGGFFF

d_gene: TRBD2
v_gene: TRBV5-1
j_gene: TRBJ2-3
abundance: -
CDR3nt: TGCGCCAGCAGCAGGACTAGCGGGGTGAGAGCAGATACGCAGTATTTT
CDR3aa: CASSRTSGVRADTQYF

d_gene: -
v_gene: TRBV27
j_gene: TRBJ1-1
abundance: -
CDR3nt: TGTGCCAGCAGTTTAATAGCGGGGAGACTAGAAGCTTTCTTT
CDR3aa: CASSLIAGRLEAFF

d_gene: TRBD2
v_gene: TRBV6-5
j_gene: TRBJ2-3
abundance: few
CDR3nt: TGTGCCAGCCGGACTAGCGGGACCCGGGATACGCAGTATTTT
CDR3aa: CASRTSGTRDTQYF

d_gene: -
v_gene: TRBV6-5
j_gene: TRBJ2-3
abundance: -
CDR3nt: TGTGCCAGCAGTTACTCTGGCACAGATACGCAGTATTTT
CDR3aa: CASSYSGTDTQYF

d_gene: TRBD1
v_gene: TRBV2
j_gene: TRBJ2-7
abundance: few
CDR3nt: TGTGCCAGCAGCACAGGGGTCGAGCAGTACTTC
CDR3aa: CASSTGVEQYF

d_gene: TRBD2
v_gene: TRBV2
j_gene: TRBJ2-5
abundance: -
CDR3nt: TGTGCCAGCAGTGAAGCGGGGCTTACGGGGGGGCCGGAGACCCAGTACTTC
CDR3aa: CASSEAGLTGGPETQYF

d_gene: -
v_gene: TRBV6-5
j_gene: TRBJ2-2
abundance: few
CDR3nt: TGTGCCAGTCACCGGGGCGGGGAGCTGTTTTTT
CDR3aa: CASHRGGELFF

d_gene: -
v_gene: TRBV4-3
j_gene: TRBJ1-1
abundance: -
CDR3nt: TGCGCCAGCAGCCAAGATCTCAATCCTGAAGCTTTCTTT
CDR3aa: CASSQDLNPEAFF

d_gene: -
v_gene: TRBV2
j_gene: TRBJ1-1
abundance: -
CDR3nt: TGTGCCTGCGGAGGACAGTTGAACACTGAAGCTTTCTTT
CDR3aa: CACGGQLNTEAFF

d_gene: TRBD1
v_gene: TRBV4-3
j_gene: TRBJ1-2
abundance: once
CDR3nt: TGCGCCAGCAGCCACCTCACAGGGGACGGCTACACCTTC
CDR3aa: CASSHLTGDGYTF

d_gene: -
v_gene: TRBV10-3
j_gene: TRBJ1-4
abundance: -
CDR3nt: TGTGCCATCAGTGAGTCTCGTTCTGGTCGAGCAACTAATGAAAAACTGTTTTTT
CDR3aa: CAISESRSGRATNEKLFF

d_gene: -
v_gene: TRBV7-9
j_gene: TRBJ1-1
abundance: -
CDR3nt: TGTGCCAGCACGACGAGGCAGATGGACACTGAAGCTTTCTTT
CDR3aa: CASTTRQMDTEAFF

d_gene: TRBD1
v_gene: TRBV10-3
j_gene: TRBJ1-2
abundance: -
CDR3nt: TGTGCCATCGGAGGGACAGGGGGTGGCTACACCTTC
CDR3aa: CAIGGTGGGYTF

d_gene: -
v_gene: TRBV6-1
j_gene: TRBJ1-5
abundance: -
CDR3nt: TGTGCCAGCAGTTTAGCCAGGGTCAATCAGCCCCAGCATTTT
CDR3aa: CASSLARVNQPQHF

d_gene: -
v_gene: TRBV6-5
j_gene: TRBJ1-5
abundance: few
CDR3nt: TGTGCCAGCAGTTTCCAGGGCCAGCCCCAGCATTTT
CDR3aa: CASSFQGQPQHF

d_gene: -
v_gene: TRBV10-3
j_gene: TRBJ1-1
abundance: few
CDR3nt: TGTGCCATCAGTGAGTCGAGGGGGTCTGGTAACACTGAAGCTTTCTTT
CDR3aa: CAISESRGSGNTEAFF

d_gene: TRBD1
v_gene: TRBV7-9
j_gene: TRBJ1-2
abundance: -
CDR3nt: TGTGCCAGCAGCGAGACAGGGAACTATGGCTACACCTTC
CDR3aa: CASSETGNYGYTF

d_gene: -
v_gene: TRBV19
j_gene: TRBJ1-5
abundance: -
CDR3nt: TGTGCCAGTAGTACCGAACGGGACGCTAATCAGCCCCAGCATTTT
CDR3aa: CASSTERDANQPQHF

d_gene: -
v_gene: TRBV7-2
j_gene: TRBJ2-3
abundance: once
CDR3nt: TGTGCCAGCAGATTACAGGGTCCGAGCACAGATACGCAGTATTTT
CDR3aa: CASRLQGPSTDTQYF

d_gene: -
v_gene: TRBV19
j_gene: TRBJ2-5
abundance: once
CDR3nt: TGTGCCAGTAGCCTGCCGGGGGCGATAGAGACCCAGTACTTC
CDR3aa: CASSLPGAIETQYF

d_gene: TRBD2
v_gene: TRBV28
j_gene: TRBJ2-2
abundance: -
CDR3nt: TGTGCCAGCAGACCCGGACTAGCAAACACCGGGGAGCTGTTTTTT
CDR3aa: CASRPGLANTGELFF